This TCR beta chain was recorded in a study of CD8+ T cells in alopecia areata. Whole-study context: Twice a day, 5 to 10 mg of oral tofacitinib was administered to treated patients. The tofacitinib course ran for 6 to 18 months and was followed by 6 months off drug.

J was trimmed by 8 bases and V by 4 bases; bases with no gene match: 7. The CDR3 extends over 13 amino acids. The germline V gene has CDR1 SEHNR and CDR2 FQNEAQ (reference sequence). As part of sample collection, lesional scalp punch biopsies and peripheral blood were taken from alopecia areata patients. In the case of this clone: Its antigen remains unidentified.

Study outcomes and limitations: Alopecia totalis/universalis scalp especially showed more expanded CD8+ clones than normal scalp.

Reverse transcribed after extraction, RNA yielded cDNA as the sequencing template. TCRdb's copy holds only in-frame clones and misses some; the assay was immunoSEQ multiplex PCR. The sample consists of about 150,000 clones, 40% to 65% of them appearing once. The receptor was isolated from a human donor with alopecia areata. The genes are TRBV7-9 and TRBJ1-2; the match to TRBD1 covers 7 bases. The input for sequencing was CD8+ T cells sorted from blood, taken at week 0. The CDR3 spells CASSSIDREGYTF. The DNA for the CDR3 is TGTGCCAGCAGCTCGATAGACAGGGAAGGCTACACCTTC.